Listed here are 32 T cell receptor beta chains from one sample, sequenced in a study of vaccination and CD4 T cells after COVID-19. Once obtained from cultured CD4+ T cells, the DNA was sequenced using the Oncomine TCR Beta short-read assay. TCRdb reanalysed the PCR reads using MiXCR and keeps one entry per CDR3 protein. The sample yields 4,500 to 6,000 distinct CDR3 sequences, about 71% seen once. Regarding treatment: roughly 10-day PBMC culture with coronavirus spike peptide pools or control peptides (ViraFEST assay). No antigen has been assigned to these receptors. The sequencing sample was made of CD4+ T cells from blood, cultured in vitro. These receptor sequences come from a human donor who had recovered from COVID-19.

This clonotype appeared a single time. The genes are TRBV7-9 and TRBJ2-3; D gene ambiguous. The CDR3 is 14 amino acids. CDR1 and CDR2 (germline): SEHNR, FQNEAQ (reference sequence). V lost 5 bases and J 0 bases, leaving 9 bases between the germline ends. The CDR3 protein is CASSASGSTDTQYF. Here the CDR3 DNA reads TGTGCCAGCAGCGCCAGTGGGAGCACAGATACGCAGTATTTT.

The V gene is TRBV20-1, the J gene TRBJ2-7, with TRBD2 matching 11 bases. The V gene's germline CDR1 is DFQATT and CDR2 SNEGSKA (reference sequence). The length of the CDR3 is 16 residues. V shed 0 bases and J 5 bases; nucleotides not matched to a gene: 9. CDR3 amino acids: CSARDLLAGGLNEQYF. The CDR3 DNA is TGCAGTGCTAGAGATCTGCTAGCGGGGGGCCTCAACGAGCAGTACTTC.

The V gene is TRBV6-5, the J gene TRBJ1-5, with a possible D match to TRBD1 (6 bases). Germline V gives CDR1 MNHEY, CDR2 SVGAGI. V was pared by 4 bases and J by 2 bases, with 12 bases between. The CDR3 totals 15 residues. The CDR3 reads CASSFLQGGNQPQHF. In nucleotides, the CDR3 is TGTGCCAGCAGTTTTCTACAGGGAGGCAATCAGCCCCAGCATTTT.

This clonotype was detected only a few times. This chain's CDR3 is CATSRGGLGNTEAFF. The CDR3 DNA follows: TGTGCCACCAGCAGAGGGGGTTTGGGGAACACTGAAGCTTTCTTT. The rearrangement joins TRBV15 to TRBJ1-1; D is undetermined. The CDR3 runs 15 residues. The V gene lost 1 base and the J gene lost 1 base, with 10 bases spanning the gap. Germline values: CDR1 LNHNV, CDR2 YYDKDF (reference sequence).

This clonotype was seen a single time. This chain connects TRBV23-1 to TRBJ1-5; 7 nucleotides align to TRBD1. TRBV23-1 is annotated as an ORF whose role is uncertain. The V gene end was trimmed by 10 bases and the J gene end by 9 bases; junction bases not matched to a gene: 15. The CDR3 sequence is 14 residues long. The CDR3 DNA reads as TGCGCCAACAAGACAGGGTACGTCCCCCGGCCCCAGCATTTT. This translates into CANKTGYVPRPQHF.

The chain has TRBV6-2 or TRBV6-3 and TRBJ2-2; 7 nucleotides line up with TRBD2. The CDR3 extends over 15 amino acids. Germline assignment: CDR1 MNHEY and CDR2 SVGEGT. The V segment lost 2 bases and the J segment 14 bases; nucleotides outside the gene matches: 14. The CDR3 region is CASSYVGGRAGDLFF. CDR3 DNA sequence: TGTGCCAGCAGTTACGTCGGGGGGAGGGCCGGTGACCTGTTTTTT.

The chain carries TRBV6-1 and TRBJ1-1, with D perhaps matching TRBD1 (5 bases). CDR3 length equals 11 residues. Germline CDR1 is MNHNS and CDR2 is SASEGT. DNA for the CDR3: TGTGTAGCTGGGGGGAACACTGAAGCTTTCTTT. Protein: CVAGGNTEAFF.

V and J are TRBV7-9 and TRBJ2-1; D not certain. Trimming stripped 2 bases from V and 15 bases from J, with 11 bases between. Per germline, CDR1 SEHNR and CDR2 FQNEAQ (reference sequence). CDR3 length: 11 amino acids. CDR3 nucleotide sequence: TGTGCCAGCAGCTTACTGGGGTTCGCGTTCTTC. This translates into CASSLLGFAFF.

The chain has TRBV7-9 and TRBJ2-7; no firm D call. V was shortened by 2 bases and J by 3 bases, with 8 bases between the two germline ends. The CDR3 is made up of 13 amino acids. Germline values: CDR1 SEHNR, CDR2 FQNEAQ (reference sequence). The CDR3 nucleotides are TGTGCCAGCAGCTTATCCCCGTTCTACGAGCAGTACTTC. Translating gives CASSLSPFYEQYF.

The chain joins TRBV12-3 or TRBV12-4 to TRBJ1-2, with D unresolved. V was shortened by 3 bases and J by 3 bases, with 8 bases between the two germline ends. The length of the CDR3 is 13 residues. The CDR3 sequence is CASSFQEHYGYTF. In DNA, the CDR3 is TGTGCCAGCAGTTTCCAGGAACACTATGGCTACACCTTC.

The chain combines TRBV27 with TRBJ2-7; D gene unclear. The CDR3 length is 14 residues. Looked up from germline, CDR1 is MNHEY and CDR2 is SMNVEV (reference sequence). With 6 bases removed from V and 3 bases from J, the gap between germline ends came to 15 bases. The CDR3 sequence: CASRLGPAHYEQYF. The CDR3 nucleotides are TGTGCCAGCAGGCTCGGACCCGCTCACTACGAGCAGTACTTC.

This clonotype was counted between two and nine times. V is TRBV4-1 and J is TRBJ1-5; D might be TRBD1 (5 bases). V lost 1 base, J lost 3 bases, and 22 bases lay in between. Germline V gene sequence: CDR1 MGHRA, CDR2 YSYEKL. The CDR3 is 19 residues long. The CDR3 loop reads CASSQGRRGPGYVNQPQHF. The CDR3 nucleotides are TGCGCCAGCAGCCAAGGAAGAAGGGGCCCGGGTTACGTCAATCAGCCCCAGCATTTT.

In this sample, this clonotype turned up a few times. The CDR3 loop reads CASSEGSRNTIYF. CDR3 in DNA: TGTGCCAGCAGTGAAGGGTCCAGGAACACCATATATTTT. The chain carries TRBV6-1 and TRBJ1-3; the D is unclear. This CDR3 contains 13 residues. The V and J ends lost 1 base and 7 bases respectively, with 8 bases between them. Per germline, CDR1 MNHNS and CDR2 SASEGT.

The V and J genes are TRBV10-1 and TRBJ2-2, with 8 bases lining up with TRBD1. Germline trimming cut 6 bases from V and 0 bases from J; bases unmatched to any gene: 9. CDR1 WNHNN and CDR2 SYGVQD come from the germline V gene (reference sequence). The CDR3 is 17 amino acids. This chain's CDR3 is CASSKRTGTTNTGELFF. CDR3 coding DNA: TGCGCCAGCAGCAAGCGGACAGGGACCACGAACACCGGGGAGCTGTTTTTT.

The V and J genes are TRBV2 and TRBJ1-5, with no clear D. The length of the CDR3 is 15 residues. Germline V lookup: CDR1 SNHLY, CDR2 FYNNEI. V lost 7 bases and J 3 bases, leaving 16 bases between the germline ends. CDR3 sequence: CASKAADLYNQPQHF. In DNA form, the CDR3 reads TGTGCCAGCAAAGCGGCGGATTTGTACAATCAGCCCCAGCATTTT.

About this clonotype itself: An end of the junction differs from the germline gene, which may be a read error. The chain recombines TRBV6-5 with TRBJ2-3, with 9 bases identical to TRBD2. This CDR3 comprises 20 residues. Germline CDR1 reads MNHEY; CDR2 reads SVGAGI. The CDR3 here is CASSYSEGATPSGTLDTQYF. CDR3 bases: TGTGCCAGCAGCTACTCGGAGGGGGCCACTCCTAGCGGGACTTTAGATACGCAGTATTTT.

The gene calls are TRBV19 and TRBJ2-2, with 11 bases that match TRBD1. CDR1 is LNHDA, CDR2 SQIVND, per germline (reference sequence). The CDR3 has 17 residues. The trim removed 6 bases at V and 1 base at J, leaving 7 bases unmatched. The CDR3: CASSQSGQGGNTGELFF. In DNA, the CDR3 is TGTGCCAGTAGCCAGTCGGGACAGGGGGGGAACACCGGGGAGCTGTTTTTT. Based on the CDR3 plus reference TRBV19 and TRBJ2-2, the full variable domain is DGGITQSPKYLFRKEGQNVTLSCEQNLNHDAMYWYRQDPGQGLRLIYYSQIVNDFQKGDIAEGYSVSREKKESFPLTVTSAQKNPTAFYLCASSQSGQGGNTGELFFGEGSRLTVL.

This clonotype was seen a single time. This rearrangement joins TRBV6-1 to TRBJ1-2; D is uncertain. V was clipped by 6 bases and J by 5 bases, with 13 bases between them. In germline, CDR1 is MNHNS, CDR2 SASEGT. The CDR3 is 13 residues long. The CDR3 DNA is TGTGCCAGCAGGAGAGCGCCGGGGTATGGCTACACCTTC. This gives the protein CASRRAPGYGYTF.

This chain connects TRBV12-3 or TRBV12-4 to TRBJ1-2, with D maybe TRBD1 (6 bases). There are 14 residues in the CDR3. Deletions cut 3 bases from V and 2 bases from J, with 10 bases between. CDR3 in amino acids: CASSLEGVNYGYTF. The CDR3 DNA is TGTGCCAGCAGTTTGGAGGGGGTCAACTATGGCTACACCTTC.

This clonotype was seen more than once but under ten times. The V call is TRBV6-5, the J call TRBJ2-5; 7 positions agree with TRBD2. Germline V gene data show CDR1 as MNHEY and CDR2 as SVGAGI. The CDR3 is made up of 16 amino acids. V shed 0 bases and J 5 bases; nucleotides not matched to a gene: 9. The CDR3 loop reads CASSYSGRGVGETQYF. CDR3 bases: TGTGCCAGCAGTTACTCGGGGAGGGGCGTCGGGGAGACCCAGTACTTC.

The CDR3 DNA follows: TGTGCCAGCAGTGGACAAGCGGGGGTAGAGACCCAGTACTTC. Translating it yields CASSGQAGVETQYF. This rearrangement joins TRBV2 to TRBJ2-5; 8 bases match TRBD2. CDR1 SNHLY and CDR2 FYNNEI come from the germline V gene. CDR3 length equals 14 residues. The J segment lost 4 bases and the V segment lost 4 bases, leaving 5 bases of the junction unmatched. Full variable domain (outside the CDR3, taken from reference TRBV2 and TRBJ2-5): EPEVTQTPSHQVTQMGQEVILRCVPISNHLYFYWYRQILGQKVEFLVSFYNNEISEKSEIFDDQFSVERPDGSNFTLKIRSTKLEDSAMYFCASSGQAGVETQYFGPGTRLLVL.

The chain combines TRBV9 with TRBJ2-7, with D maybe TRBD1 (5 bases). CDR3 size: 14 residues. Trimming took off 2 bases at V and 5 bases at J, with 14 bases between the two ends. Germline V gene data show CDR1 as SGDLS and CDR2 as YYNGEE. The DNA for the CDR3 is TGTGCCAGCAGCGTGGGTGGGGCTCTCGACGAGCAGTACTTC. This gives the protein CASSVGGALDEQYF. The full variable domain, rest sourced from reference TRBV9 and TRBJ2-7, is DSGVTQTPKHLITATGQRVTLRCSPRSGDLSVYWYQQSLDQGLQFLIQYYNGEERAKGNILERFSAQQFPDLHSELNLSSLELGDSALYFCASSVGGALDEQYFGPGTRLTVT.

The V and J genes are TRBV6-1 and TRBJ2-7; D is perhaps TRBD1 or TRBD2 (6 bases each). CDR1 is MNHNS and CDR2 is SASEGT in the germline V gene. The germline V and J ends were trimmed by 4 bases and 3 bases, with 16 bases remaining between them. The CDR3 runs 15 residues. The CDR3 loop is CASSGRTGANYEQYF. The CDR3 bases are TGTGCCAGCAGTGGTCGGACGGGGGCTAACTACGAGCAGTACTTC.

Within the sample, this clonotype is medium-sized. The chain uses TRBV27 and TRBJ2-7; 7 nucleotides line up with TRBD1. The CDR3 sequence is 14 residues long. The J segment lost 3 bases and the V segment lost 2 bases, leaving 4 bases of the junction unmatched. CDR1 is MNHEY and CDR2 is SMNVEV in the germline V gene (reference sequence). The CDR3, as DNA: TGTGCCAGCAGTTTAAATCGGGACAGCTACGAGCAGTACTTC. Residues: CASSLNRDSYEQYF.

In this sample, this clonotype turned up a few times. The chain is built from TRBV6-1 and TRBJ1-5; D gene uncertain. V was shortened by 7 bases and J by 1 base, with 11 bases between the two germline ends. The CDR3 spans 14 residues. The germline V gene has CDR1 MNHNS and CDR2 SASEGT. CDR3 amino acids: CASTPYGSNQPQHF. DNA for the CDR3: TGTGCCAGCACACCCTATGGGAGCAATCAGCCCCAGCATTTT.

The count of this clonotype is one. The gene calls are TRBV6-1 and TRBJ1-4, with 9 bases lining up with TRBD1. V shed 6 bases, J shed 8 bases, and the junction held 7 bases outside the gene matches. Germline CDR1 is MNHNS and CDR2 is SASEGT. The CDR3 contains 14 residues. In nucleotides, the CDR3 is TGTGCCAGCAGGATGACAGGGGGGAGGGAAAAACTGTTTTTT. It specifies CASRMTGGREKLFF.

This rearrangement joins TRBV19 to TRBJ2-2, with 7 nucleotides matching TRBD1. Germline V lookup: CDR1 LNHDA, CDR2 SQIVND (reference sequence). V gave up 3 bases and J gave up 1 base; unmatched junction bases: 8. The CDR3 consists of 17 residues. The CDR3 DNA sequence: TGTGCCAGTAGTATTACCCCCACAGGGGTGAACACCGGGGAGCTGTTTTTT. This gives the protein CASSITPTGVNTGELFF.

The V gene is TRBV7-9, the J gene TRBJ1-1, with D unresolved. Germline CDR1 and CDR2: SEHNR and FQNEAQ (reference sequence). This CDR3 is built from 12 residues. With 5 bases removed from V and 8 bases from J, the gap between germline ends came to 12 bases. This CDR3 is CASSPPPLEAFF. The CDR3 coding sequence is TGTGCCAGCAGCCCCCCGCCGTTAGAAGCTTTCTTT.

The chain uses TRBV6-1 and TRBJ2-1; 11 nucleotides align to TRBD2. V trimming: 7 bases; J trimming: 4 bases; junction bases outside the gene matches: 12. The germline gives CDR1 MNHNS, CDR2 SASEGT. The CDR3 extends over 17 amino acids. The CDR3, as DNA: TGTGCCAGCATGCAGTCCTCGACTAGCGGGGTTTACAATGAGCAGTTCTTC. It codes for CASMQSSTSGVYNEQFF.

V gene TRBV12-3 or TRBV12-4 combines with J gene TRBJ2-1; 10 bases are shared with TRBD2. The CDR3 consists of 17 residues. V was clipped by 2 bases and J by 5 bases; unmatched bases: 9. The CDR3 DNA reads TGTGCCAGCAGTTTACCCAAGCGGGGGGGGTTCGACAATGAGCAGTTCTTC. Its protein product is CASSLPKRGGFDNEQFF.

In its sample, this clonotype ranks as large. The chain is built from TRBV7-2 and TRBJ2-7; the D is unclear. The CDR3 sequence is 13 residues long. Germline-derived CDR1 and CDR2 are SGHTA and FQGNSA. V shed 2 bases and J shed 6 bases, with 11 bases lying between them. The CDR3 is CASSLRWQREQYF. Written as DNA, the CDR3 is TGTGCCAGCAGCTTACGCTGGCAGCGCGAGCAGTACTTC.

The chain employs TRBV18 and TRBJ2-7, with 7 positions matching TRBD2. Germline loops: CDR1 KGHSH, CDR2 LQKENI. The CDR3 runs to 20 residues. J was trimmed by 1 base and V by 2 bases; bases with no gene match: 20. The CDR3 bases are TGTGCCAGCTCACCAAGACTGGTTAGCGGGTCCTTATCTCCTTCCTACGAGCAGTACTTC. It is translated as CASSPRLVSGSLSPSYEQYF.